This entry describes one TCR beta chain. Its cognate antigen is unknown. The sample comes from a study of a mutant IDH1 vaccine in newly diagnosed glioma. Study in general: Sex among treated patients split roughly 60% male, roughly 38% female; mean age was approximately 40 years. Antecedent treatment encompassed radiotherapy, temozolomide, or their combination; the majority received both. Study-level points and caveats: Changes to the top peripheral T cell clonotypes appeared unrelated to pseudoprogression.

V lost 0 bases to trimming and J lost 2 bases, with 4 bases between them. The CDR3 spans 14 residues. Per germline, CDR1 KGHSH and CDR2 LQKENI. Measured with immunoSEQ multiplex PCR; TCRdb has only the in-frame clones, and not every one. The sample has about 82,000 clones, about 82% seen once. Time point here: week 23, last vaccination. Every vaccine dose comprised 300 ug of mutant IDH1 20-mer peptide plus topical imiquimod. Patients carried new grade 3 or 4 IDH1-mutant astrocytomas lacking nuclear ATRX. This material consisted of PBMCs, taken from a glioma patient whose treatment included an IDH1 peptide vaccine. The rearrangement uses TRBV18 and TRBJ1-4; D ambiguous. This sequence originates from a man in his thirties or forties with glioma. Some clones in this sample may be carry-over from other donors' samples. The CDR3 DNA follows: TGTGCCAGCTCACCACCGGGGACTAATGAAAAACTGTTTTTT. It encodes CASSPPGTNEKLFF.